This TCR beta chain was observed in a study of regulatory T cells in long-lasting Graves disease. General observations from the study: There were preferences for TRBV28, TRBJ1-2 and TRBJ2-5 in persistent disease.

In its sample, this clonotype was seen a few times. Its antigen is still unknown. The time point was: newly diagnosed GD, antithyroid drugs for less than 3 months. Scientists built the TCR library using RNA that was extracted from PBMCs. In this cohort, patients came from an endocrinology department located in Xi'an, China. Looked up from germline, CDR1 is MGHDK and CDR2 is SYGVNS. Trimming cost V 0 bases and J 4 bases; bases outside gene matches: 5. The CDR3 is made up of 16 amino acids. HTBI primers from iRepertoire and Arm-PCR of CDR3 regions yielded the TCR beta libraries. In the original processing: Identification yielded 60 or so TRBV and under 15 TRBJ segments across samples. TCRdb used MiXCR to reprocess the multiplex PCR reads, holding one entry per CDR3 protein. These V and J calls derive from TCRdb rather than the authors' analysis. The data show 400,000 to 550,000 distinct CDR3 sequences, under 15% seen once.

These same records also appear under a second study, on T cells in Graves' hyperthyroidism and ophthalmopathy. That work adds: A first-round RT-PCR of the TCR CDR3 used the HTBI primer set.

This TCR was sampled from a woman aged 25 to 45 with Graves disease. The chain is built from TRBV25-1 and TRBJ1-4, with 7 nucleotides matching TRBD1. Sequenced material: peripheral blood mononuclear cells (PBMCs), taken at new diagnosis, from a patient treated with antithyroid drugs. CDR3 sequence: CASSEYRGTDNEKLFF. As DNA, the CDR3 is TGTGCCAGCAGTGAATATCGAGGGACAGATAATGAAAAACTGTTTTTT.